This T cell receptor (beta chain) is from a study of CD8 T cells in Susac syndrome. CD8+ and CD4+ T cells from blood underwent TCR beta sequencing. Patients with stable or active relapsing-remitting disease, all of them treatment-naive, made up the multiple sclerosis controls. CD8+ and CD4+ T cells were negatively isolated; TEMRA cells were FACS-enriched. V shed 4 bases, J shed 4 bases, and the junction held 1 base outside the gene matches. Looked up from germline, CDR1 is MDHEN and CDR2 is SYDVKM. CDR3 size: 15 residues. The authors reverse transcribed roughly 0.5 to 1 ug RNA with random hexamers. Multiplex immunoSEQ PCR targeted 54 Vbeta and 13 Jbeta TCR beta segments. Each CDR3 protein is one row after TCRdb ran MiXCR on the immunoSEQ multiplex PCR reads. The sample includes about 400,000 distinct CDR3 sequences, around 83% of them seen just once.

This TCR derives from a human donor with multiple sclerosis. Material for sequencing was CD8+ T cells from PBMCs. This chain uses TRBV28 with TRBJ2-2; TRBD1 matches at 12 bases. The CDR3 bases are TGTGCCAGCAGTTCGGGACAGGGGGCCACCGGGGAGCTGTTTTTT. As protein: CASSSGQGATGELFF.